Described below is a single T cell receptor (beta chain) sequence and its context. This receptor's antigen is unknown. No quality values exist for individual bases; no much larger clone is one base distant. The data were obtained in a study of T cells in Graves' hyperthyroidism and ophthalmopathy (dated by TCRdb to about 2019). For the wider study: Peripheral blood was sampled at the time of initial diagnosis, prior to any treatment. For training and testing, the approximately 92 patients in the discovery cohort were randomly divided in a 7:3 ratio. The study also compared thyroid tissue and blood T-cell repertoires from more than 5 Graves' hyperthyroidism patients. An independent validation cohort of about 20 hyperthyroidism patients and approximately 16 patients who later progressed to ophthalmopathy tested prospective prediction of ophthalmopathy. TCR Vbeta CDR3 sequencing of 135 peripheral blood samples (over 40 ophthalmopathy, approximately 80 hyperthyroidism and roughly 17 progressor patients) is reported in the paper. TCR V-J signatures able to tell the groups apart were searched for in a discovery cohort of 90 to 100 patients, of whom more than 40 had Graves' ophthalmopathy and around 57 had stable Graves' hyperthyroidism. Once sampling was done, hyperthyroidism patients were given methimazole at a starting dose of 30 mg daily, whereas ophthalmopathy patients were given high-dose intravenous methylprednisolone. What the study reported, not specific to this receptor: Sample size was not statistically predetermined, and investigators were not blinded to group allocation. Most expanded thyroid clonotypes (frequency above 0.001) were also detected in blood, suggesting blood repertoires may reflect thyroid immune responses. Ophthalmopathy was separated from stable hyperthyroidism by a 13 V-J signature model, with around 90% sensitivity and just over 81% specificity obtained in cross-validation and 80%/75% obtained in testing. During validation, the model predicted progression to ophthalmopathy a median of approximately 6 months ahead of onset, with 70.59% sensitivity and 72.22% specificity.

Its CDR3 holds 14 amino acids, cysteine through phenylalanine. The DNA shown is the 42-base CDR3, in frame from base 1. The CDR1 and CDR2 encoded by the germline V gene (reference sequence) are MNHEY and SMNVEV. V and J lose 5 bases and 7 bases, and a span of 17 bases separates them. A patient counted as having stable Graves' hyperthyroidism if no progression to ophthalmopathy occurred over 18 months of follow-up. Hyperthyroidism patients were newly diagnosed, with disease duration under 2 months, and aged 18 to 65 years. Exclusion was applied to patients with uncontrolled infections, other autoimmune diseases, pregnancy or lactation. Diagnoses relied on clinical symptoms, serum thyroxine and TRAb, thyroid ultrasound and orbital computed tomography. PBMCs were separated from 8 to 10 ml of fresh peripheral blood using Ficoll-Paque density gradient centrifugation. Total RNA was extracted using Trizol reagent, and RNA quality was assessed on an Agilent 2100 Bioanalyzer.

TCR beta CDR3 regions were amplified from RNA transcripts. The first round of RT-PCR for the TCR CDR3 was performed with the HTBI primer set and the Qiagen OneStep RT-PCR kit. The libraries were constructed in a second round of multiplex PCR and then size-selected and purified. Paired-end sequencing of the libraries was performed with 100 bp reads on an Illumina HiSeq2000. Regarding the original processing steps: Raw data were processed with SOAPnuke, discarding reads with adapters, uncalled bases, mean Phred below 15, or no exact constant-primer or identifier match. COPE v1.2.5 was used to merge high-quality paired reads, and clonotypes were defined as unique nucleotide sequences. Clonotypes were aligned to IMGT TRBV, TRBD and TRBJ reference segments using MiTCR v1.1. Only V-J combinations with frequency above 0.0001, covering approximately 99% of repertoires, were analysed. The TCS score was defined as the ratio of F50 (clonal expansion) to E x V (chaos), calculated using BLOSUM62-based TCRdist between CDR3 peptides within each V-J. Welch's t-statistics and random forest reduced approximately 520 V-J features to 13, which were used in a naive Bayes classifier (R e1071). The raw public reads went through TCRdb reprocessing: fastp at Q25, MiXCR clone calling, in-frame beta chains kept. Rows merge per CDR3 protein into single entries with the most common DNA and genes. The V and J calls shown here were made by TCRdb, not taken from the authors' results. In this sample the table shows approximately 530,000 distinct CDR3 sequences, 16% of which occur a single time. The top ten clonotypes cover 18% of the sample.

The sequenced sample consisted of blood. The chain links TRBV27 with TRBJ1-1, and perhaps TRBD1 as D gene, on 6 matching bases. This TCR derives from a woman between 18 and 29 years old with Graves' hyperthyroidism. The CDR3 has the sequence CASSPRGGAIEAFF. The nucleotides read TGTGCCAGCAGTCCGCGGGGGGGCGCGATTGAAGCTTTCTTT.